This TCR beta chain originates from a study of PD-1 blockade in classical Hodgkin lymphoma. Clones were sequenced by immunoSEQ multiplex PCR, and TCRdb holds only the in-frame ones, with some missing. This table has approximately 99,000 clones, roughly 76% appearing once. Germline V gene sequence: CDR1 SGHDN, CDR2 FVKESK. V dropped 5 bases and J dropped 1; count of bases not matched to a gene: 2. This CDR3 has 15 amino acids. All the patients suffered relapse after autologous stem cell transplantation, and brentuximab vedotin exposure differed. This TCR derives from a human donor with classical Hodgkin lymphoma. Source: peripheral blood mononuclear cells (PBMCs), taken before the second cycle of nivolumab. The chain uses TRBV14 and TRBJ2-1; TRBD2 agrees at 10 bases. CDR3 residues: CASSAGLASYNEQFF. CDR3 sequence (DNA): TGTGCCAGCAGCGCGGGACTAGCGTCCTACAATGAGCAGTTCTTC.